The 9 T cell receptor beta chains presented below share a single source sample, sequenced in a study of cytomegalovirus exposure and HLA in healthy donors. The PCR used 60 Vbeta and 13 Jbeta primers. The assay was immunoSEQ multiplex PCR, and TCRdb's table has in-frame clones only and misses some. Among 130,000 or so clones listed, about 76% were seen once. Sample: PBMCs. The source is a man aged 40-49 years in good health and CMV-seropositive.

The V gene is TRBV7-8, the J gene TRBJ1-1; D not certain. V was pared by 3 bases and J by 4 bases, with 12 bases between. This CDR3 spans 14 amino acids. The germline CDR1 and CDR2 sequences are SGHVS and FQNEAQ. CDR3 in DNA: TGTGCCAGCAGCTTGGGTACGGGTAGCACTGAAGCTTTCTTT. It translates to CASSLGTGSTEAFF.

This chain joins TRBV13 and TRBJ2-7; D call uncertain. Germline CDR1 and CDR2: PRHDT and FYEKMQ (reference sequence). Trimming took off 4 bases at V and 0 bases at J, with 4 bases between the two ends. This CDR3 has 12 amino acids. The CDR3 DNA sequence: TGTGCCAGCAGCTCACTCTCCTACGAGCAGTACTTC. As protein: CASSSLSYEQYF.

The J gene is TRBJ2-2, the V gene TRBV11-2; 7 bases match TRBD1. The CDR3 has 15 residues. Germline values: CDR1 SGHAT, CDR2 FQNNGV. The J segment lost 1 base and the V segment lost 5 bases, leaving 4 bases of the junction unmatched. CDR3 loop: CASSQGQVNTGELFF. Written as DNA, the CDR3 is TGTGCCAGCAGCCAAGGACAGGTGAACACCGGGGAGCTGTTTTTT.

This clone was recorded once. This sequence joins TRBV11-2 and TRBJ1-1; 9 bases are a match to TRBD1. Germline loops: CDR1 SGHAT, CDR2 FQNNGV. Trimming took 6 bases from V and 1 from J; bases not matched to a gene: 0. This CDR3 contains 13 residues. CDR3 residues: CASRTGGNTEAFF. The CDR3 DNA sequence: TGTGCCAGCAGGACAGGGGGGAACACTGAAGCTTTCTTT.

In regard to this clone: No conserved phenylalanine or tryptophan is present at the end of the CDR3, so a read error is the likely explanation. It is unclear where the CDR3 begins or ends on the DNA, so no DNA is shown, and the CDR3 is as TCRdb lists it. CDR3: CASSSDVRTPSSS. This rearrangement joins TRBV7-2 to TRBJ1-2; the table's D call TRBD1 went unverified against the DNA. Germline CDR1 is SGHTA and CDR2 is FQGNSA. The CDR3 spans 13 amino acids, including both terminal residues.

A few counts support this clone. The chain couples TRBV30 to TRBJ1-1; D is ambiguous. This CDR3 contains 11 residues. CDR1 and CDR2 from the germline V gene are GTSNPN and SVGIG (reference sequence). V was pared by 2 bases and J by 6 bases, with 7 bases between. CDR3 bases: TGTGCCTGGAGTTCTCGGTCTGAAGCTTTCTTT. Residues: CAWSSRSEAFF.

This rearrangement joins TRBV29-1 to TRBJ2-1; 8 positions match TRBD1. Germline CDR1 SQVTM, CDR2 ANQGSEA. The length of the CDR3 is 12 residues. J was trimmed by 7 bases and V by 6 bases; bases with no gene match: 5. For the CDR3, the DNA is TGCAGCGTGACCAGGGGGCTAAATGAGCAGTTCTTC. As protein: CSVTRGLNEQFF.

This chain uses TRBV5-5 with TRBJ1-5; D is unresolved. V lost 4 bases and J lost 2, with 10 bases in between. The CDR3 loop spans 14 amino acids. CDR1 is SGHKS and CDR2 is YYEKEE in the germline V gene (reference sequence). CDR3 in DNA: TGTGCCAGCAGCCTGATGGAGGGCAATCAGCCCCAGCATTTT. Translating gives CASSLMEGNQPQHF. Complete variable domain (other parts from reference TRBV5-5 and TRBJ1-5): DAGVTQSPTHLIKTRGQQVTLRCSPISGHKSVSWYQQVLGQGPQFIFQYYEKEERGRGNFPDRFSARQFPNYSSELNVNALLLGDSALYLCASSLMEGNQPQHFGDGTRLSIL.

Notes on this clone: Mismatch with germline at one junction end may stem from a read error. The sample carries other DNA sequences with the same CDR3. J is TRBJ2-7 and V is TRBV27; TRBD1 aligns across 11 bases. CDR3 length equals 15 residues. In germline, CDR1 is MNHEY, CDR2 SMNVEV (reference sequence). The CDR3 here is CASSRGTGGPYEQYF. The CDR3 bases are TGCGCCAGCAGCCGCGGGACAGGGGGTCCCTACGAGCAGTACTTC.